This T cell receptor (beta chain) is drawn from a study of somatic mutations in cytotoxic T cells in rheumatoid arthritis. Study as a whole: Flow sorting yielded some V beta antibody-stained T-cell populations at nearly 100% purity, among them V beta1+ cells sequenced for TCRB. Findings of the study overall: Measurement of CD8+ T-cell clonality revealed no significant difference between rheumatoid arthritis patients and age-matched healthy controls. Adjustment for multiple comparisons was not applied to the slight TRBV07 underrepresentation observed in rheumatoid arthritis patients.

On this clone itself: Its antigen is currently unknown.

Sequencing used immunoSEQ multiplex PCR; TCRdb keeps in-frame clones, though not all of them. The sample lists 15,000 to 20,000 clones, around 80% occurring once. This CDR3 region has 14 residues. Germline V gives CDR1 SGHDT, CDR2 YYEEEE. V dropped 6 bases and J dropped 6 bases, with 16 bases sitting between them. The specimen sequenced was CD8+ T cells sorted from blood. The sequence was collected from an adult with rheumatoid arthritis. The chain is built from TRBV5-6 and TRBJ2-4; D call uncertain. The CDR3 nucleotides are TGTGCCAGCAAGATCGGGCGGTTGCCAAACATTCAGTACTTC. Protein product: CASKIGRLPNIQYF.